The rows below give T cell receptor beta chains drawn from one sample of a study of patients with pleural tuberculosis. MiXCR was run by TCRdb on the reads, yielding one entry per CDR3 protein. The sample records approximately 50,000 distinct CDR3 sequences, approximately 7.5% being singletons. These receptors were taken from a human donor with pleural tuberculosis. Each CDR3 is given with its conserved first and last residue. Each record gives: CDR3 protein, V gene.

CDR3 protein: CSARGQGDVTGELFF; V gene: TRBV20-1
CDR3 protein: CASSLASLALNTGELFF; V gene: TRBV11-1
CDR3 protein: CSVERGNTIYF; V gene: TRBV29-1
CDR3 protein: CSARGYGVLAKNIQYF; V gene: TRBV20-1
CDR3 protein: CSARDPETQYF; V gene: TRBV20-1
CDR3 protein: CASSTTGHGYTF; V gene: TRBV19
CDR3 protein: CASTWGVTNTEAFF; V gene: TRBV5-6
CDR3 protein: CASSQDPTGILQETQYF; V gene: TRBV14
CDR3 protein: CASSSYRLGYQETQYF; V gene: TRBV7-1
CDR3 protein: CASSIDLGGSGDTQYF; V gene: TRBV19
CDR3 protein: CASSPGALTTGELFF; V gene: TRBV4-1
CDR3 protein: CASSLGGGKPLNEQFF; V gene: TRBV12-3/TRBV12-4
CDR3 protein: CASSLGAISPHTGELFF; V gene: TRBV11-1